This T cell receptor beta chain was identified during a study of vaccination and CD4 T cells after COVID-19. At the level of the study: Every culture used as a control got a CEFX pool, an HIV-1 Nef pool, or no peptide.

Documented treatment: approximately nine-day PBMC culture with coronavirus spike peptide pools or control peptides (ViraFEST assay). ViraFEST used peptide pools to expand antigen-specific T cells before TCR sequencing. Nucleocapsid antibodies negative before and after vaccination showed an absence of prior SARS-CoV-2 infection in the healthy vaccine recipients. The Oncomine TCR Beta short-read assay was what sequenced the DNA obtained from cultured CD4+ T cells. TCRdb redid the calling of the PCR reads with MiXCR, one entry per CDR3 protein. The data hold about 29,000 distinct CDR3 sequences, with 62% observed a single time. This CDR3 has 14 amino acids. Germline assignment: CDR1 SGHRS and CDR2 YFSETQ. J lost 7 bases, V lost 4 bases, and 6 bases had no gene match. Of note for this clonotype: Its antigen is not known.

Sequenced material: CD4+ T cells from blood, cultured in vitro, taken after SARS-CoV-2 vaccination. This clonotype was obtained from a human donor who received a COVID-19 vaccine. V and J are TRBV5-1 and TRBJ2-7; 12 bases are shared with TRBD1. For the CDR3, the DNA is TGCGCCAGCAGCGAGGGACAGGGGGCCGGTGAGCAGTACTTC. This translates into CASSEGQGAGEQYF.